This T cell receptor (delta chain) was identified during a study of Vδ1+ human thymocytes. Overall study results and limits: TRG sequences recurred across donors, whereas TRD sequences stayed essentially private. In the thymus, TRG and TRD repertoires looked highly polyclonal with Gaussian CDR3 lengths. Despite high sort purity, about 19% of thymic T cell receptor delta sequences were Vdelta2.

RNA was extracted from the cells and then reverse transcribed. Multiplex PCR used pooled V-gene forward primers and a constant-region reverse primer to amplify CDR3s. TCRdb reran clone calling via CATT on the multiplex PCR reads. Of about 55,000 delta-chain clones in the sample, approximately 15% were seen once. Trimming cost V 5 bases and J 4 bases; bases outside gene matches: 22. CDR3 size: 19 residues. From germline, CDR1 is TSWWSYY and CDR2 QGS. The sorted cells were CD3+ Vdelta1+ Vdelta2- thymocytes from alphabeta-depleted thymus. Purity of the sorted Vdelta1+ thymocytes ranged from 98% to 99.6%. Note on this clone: The antigen is unknown.

This chain connects TRDV1 to TRDJ1; TRDD3 matches 7 bases. This TCR was recovered from a boy younger than two who had congenital heart surgery. Sequenced material: Vdelta1+ gamma-delta thymocytes from the thymus. Subset reported: FACS-sorted CD3+ TCRalphabeta- TCRVdelta1+ TCRVdelta2- thymocytes. Here the CDR3 DNA reads TGTGCTCTTGGGAACCCCTCGTTCGTGGGGGAAGGGTTTTGCGATAAACTCATCTTT. Residues: CALGNPSFVGEGFCDKLIF.